These 29 T cell receptor beta chains were all obtained from the same sample, sequenced in a study of immune heterogeneity within non-small cell lung tumors. The TCR beta CDR3 region underwent multiplex PCR amplification with 32 V and 13 J primers. MiXCR, run by TCRdb on the multiplex PCR reads, gives a single entry per CDR3 protein. The sample consists of 1,500 to 2,000 distinct CDR3 sequences, 48% of them appearing once. Template was bulk tumor genomic DNA, around 600 ng per sample. Multiple biopsies spaced far apart were taken from each primary tumor during surgery. Enrolled patients presented with newly diagnosed, previously untreated non-small cell lung cancer and underwent curative surgery. The sample comprised lung tumor tissue. Receptor source: a man aged 55 to 70 with non-small cell lung cancer.

The V and J genes are TRBV20-1 and TRBJ2-3; TRBD2 agrees at 7 bases. This CDR3 contains 13 residues. The germline CDR1 and CDR2 sequences are DFQATT and SNEGSKA (reference sequence). V lost 5 bases and J lost 10; bases outside the gene matches: 12. CDR3 protein: CSAQRDYSGAQYF. In nucleotides, the CDR3 is TGCAGTGCTCAGAGGGACTACTCCGGAGCGCAGTATTTT.

The genes are TRBV6-9 and TRBJ2-4, with a possible D match to TRBD2 (5 bases). Trimming took off 3 bases at V and 4 bases at J, with 13 bases between the two ends. Germline CDR1 MNHGY, CDR2 SVAAGI. The CDR3 is made up of 15 amino acids. The CDR3 coding sequence is TGTGCCAGCAGTTACGATAGGGAGTGGAAAAACATTCAGTACTTC. Amino acid sequence: CASSYDREWKNIQYF.

This clonotype was seen a few times. One end of the junction fails to match germline, which may point to a read error. V usage is TRBV20-1 and J usage is TRBJ2-7; D may be TRBD2 (5 bases). This CDR3 region has 11 residues. Germline V gives CDR1 DFQATT, CDR2 SNEGSKA (reference sequence). In nucleotides, the CDR3 is TGCAGTGCTAGGACTACCGTGGAAACAGTCTTC. Protein product: CSARTTVETVF.

The J gene is TRBJ2-1, the V gene TRBV30; 12 positions match TRBD2. The germline gives CDR1 GTSNPN, CDR2 SVGIG (reference sequence). This CDR3 has 14 amino acids. V lost 8 bases to trimming and J lost 7 bases; unmatched junction nucleotides: 9. Written as DNA, the CDR3 is TGTGCCCGGCGACTAGCGGGAGATGTGAATGAGCAGTTCTTC. Translating it yields CARRLAGDVNEQFF.

This chain uses TRBV25-1 with TRBJ2-2; D is ambiguous. Germline CDR1 and CDR2: MGHDK and SYGVNS. V was trimmed by 4 bases and J by 0 bases, leaving 6 bases between them. The length of the CDR3 is 14 residues. The CDR3: CASSGRTNTGELFF. The CDR3 nucleotides are TGTGCCAGCAGTGGTAGGACGAACACCGGGGAGCTGTTTTTT.

This rearrangement joins TRBV7-8 to TRBJ2-1, with 9 bases identical to TRBD2. The trim removed 5 bases at V and 2 bases at J, leaving 13 bases unmatched. This CDR3 has 18 amino acids. The germline V gene encodes CDR1 SGHVS and CDR2 FQNEAQ. CDR3 nucleotides: TGTGCCAGCAGCCATGGACAGGCTATAGCGGGGGCCTACAATGAGCAGTTCTTC. Translating gives CASSHGQAIAGAYNEQFF. The complete variable domain, with remaining parts taken from reference TRBV7-8 and TRBJ2-1, reads GAGVSQSPRYKVAKRGQDVALRCDPISGHVSLFWYQQALGQGPEFLTYFQNEAQLDKSGLPSDRFFAERPEGSVSTLKIQRTQQEDSAVYLCASSHGQAIAGAYNEQFFGPGTRLTVL.

The rearrangement joins TRBV20-1 to TRBJ1-1; D is ambiguous. CDR3 length equals 15 residues. Germline CDR1 reads DFQATT; CDR2 reads SNEGSKA (reference sequence). The V and J ends lost 3 bases and 0 bases respectively, with 14 bases between them. CDR3 sequence: CSASSSRRLNTEAFF. The CDR3 nucleotides are TGCAGTGCTAGCTCTTCACGCAGGTTGAACACTGAAGCTTTCTTT.

This clonotype was observed a few times. One end of the junction is discordant with germline, which a read error may explain. The chain combines TRBV12-3 or TRBV12-4 with TRBJ1-2; a possible D gene is TRBD1 (6 bases). The CDR3 is 15 amino acids. The CDR3: CASTPLGAQSTDPLF. The CDR3 bases are TGTGCCAGCACCCCTTTGGGGGCGCAGAGCACCGACCCTCTTTTC.

This clonotype was observed once. The rearrangement links TRBV27 to TRBJ1-6; possibly TRBD1 for D (6 bases). V was pared by 2 bases and J by 8 bases, with 10 bases between. There are 14 residues in the CDR3. Germline-derived CDR1 and CDR2 are MNHEY and SMNVEV (reference sequence). The CDR3: CASSLTGRHSPLHF. For the CDR3, the DNA is TGTGCCAGCAGTTTAACAGGGAGGCATTCACCCCTCCACTTT.

This sequence joins TRBV18 and TRBJ2-7; 7 bases fit TRBD1. The germline CDR1 and CDR2 sequences are KGHSH and LQKENI. The CDR3 covers 13 residues. J was trimmed by 2 bases and V by 3 bases; bases with no gene match: 1. The DNA for the CDR3 is TGTGCCAGCTCACCGGGGACAGCCTACGAGCAGTACTTC. Protein product: CASSPGTAYEQYF.

This clonotype was seen once. A much larger clonotype is one base distant, so this may be a read error. V and J are TRBV3-1 and TRBJ1-2; D is perhaps TRBD1 (6 bases). Trimming took off 0 bases at V and 8 bases at J, with 16 bases between the two ends. Germline V gene data show CDR1 as LGHDT and CDR2 as YNNKEL (reference sequence). The CDR3 has 15 amino acids. CDR3 region: CASSQDPQGTRGYTF. DNA for the CDR3: TGTGCCAGCAGCCAAGATCCTCAGGGGACGCGGGGCTACACCTTC.

The chain employs TRBV6-1 and TRBJ2-7; D perhaps matches TRBD2 (5 bases). The CDR3 has 14 amino acids. With 0 bases removed from V and 4 bases from J, the gap between germline ends came to 10 bases. Germline CDR1 reads MNHNS; CDR2 reads SASEGT. The CDR3 reads CASSEAGVGYEQYV. CDR3 DNA sequence: TGTGCCAGCAGTGAAGCGGGAGTCGGTTACGAGCAGTACGTC.

Only a few counts were recorded for this clonotype. V is TRBV5-6 and J is TRBJ1-1; 9 bases are shared with TRBD1. With V trimmed by 4 bases and J by 2 bases, 9 bases remained unmatched. The CDR3 extends over 16 amino acids. Germline lookup yields CDR1 SGHDT and CDR2 YYEEEE. The CDR3, as DNA: TGTGCCAGCAGCGTGGACAGGGGCGCCAGAAACACTGAAGCTTTCTTT. Residues: CASSVDRGARNTEAFF.

Only a few counts were recorded for this clonotype. The chain carries TRBV5-1 and TRBJ2-1; 7 positions agree with TRBD2. Looked up from germline, CDR1 is SGHRS and CDR2 is YFSETQ. The J segment lost 3 bases and the V segment lost 3 bases, leaving 9 bases of the junction unmatched. CDR3 length equals 16 residues. As DNA, the CDR3 is TGCGCCAGCAGCTCTGGCGTAGCGGGTATCTACAATGAGCAGTTCTTC. Translating gives CASSSGVAGIYNEQFF.

This clonotype was observed a single time. The junction does not match germline at one end; this may be a read error. This chain uses TRBV19 with TRBJ2-1; TRBD2 agrees at 11 bases. The CDR3 spans 14 residues. CDR1 and CDR2 (germline): LNHDA, SQIVND (reference sequence). CDR3 in amino acids: CATSGTSGYNEQLF. The CDR3 nucleotides are TGTGCCACTTCCGGGACTAGCGGTTACAATGAGCAGCTCTTC.

The rearrangement joins TRBV19 to TRBJ1-4; D is undetermined. Trimming cost V 5 bases and J 11 bases, with 12 bases left between them. Germline values: CDR1 LNHDA, CDR2 SQIVND (reference sequence). This CDR3 region has 12 residues. Written as DNA, the CDR3 is TGTGCCAGTAGTTATTCGGCGGGGAAACTGTTTTTT. This translates into CASSYSAGKLFF.

This clonotype qualifies as large. V is TRBV2 and J is TRBJ2-1; 7 positions match TRBD1. Germline CDR1 and CDR2: SNHLY and FYNNEI. The ends lost 4 bases at V and 4 bases at J; junction bases unmatched: 7. The CDR3 is 15 residues long. The CDR3 loop is CASSAQDRNYNEQFF. The CDR3 DNA reads as TGTGCCAGCAGTGCCCAGGACAGGAATTACAATGAGCAGTTCTTC.

In this sample, this clonotype is hyperexpanded. V gene TRBV2 combines with J gene TRBJ2-7, with 12 nucleotides matching TRBD2. The CDR3 is made up of 17 amino acids. From germline, CDR1 is SNHLY and CDR2 FYNNEI. J gave up 3 bases and V 5 bases, and 11 bases lay outside the gene matches. The CDR3 nucleotides are TGTGCCAGCAGTCCGACGACTAGCGGGAGAGTTTTCTACGAGCAGTACTTC. Its translation is CASSPTTSGRVFYEQYF.

The J gene is TRBJ2-2, the V gene TRBV5-1; 8 bases fit TRBD1. CDR1 and CDR2 (germline): SGHRS, YFSETQ. Unmatched junction bases numbered 8, after V lost 4 bases and J lost 6 bases. This CDR3 is 15 amino acids long. CDR3 DNA sequence: TGCGCCAGCAGCCCTGGGACAGGCTTCTCCGGGGAGCTGTTTTTT. Amino acid sequence: CASSPGTGFSGELFF.

The rearrangement links TRBV12-5 to TRBJ1-3, with 7 nucleotides matching TRBD1. Trimming cost V 3 bases and J 2 bases; bases outside gene matches: 10. The germline gives CDR1 LGHNT, CDR2 FRNRAP. CDR3 size: 17 residues. The chain's CDR3 is CASGFRTGPLPGNTIYF. The CDR3 bases are TGTGCTAGTGGTTTTCGGACAGGACCTTTGCCTGGAAACACCATATATTTT.

This clonotype has more than one count but fewer than ten. At one boundary the junction diverges from the germline segment, which might be a read error. The chain couples TRBV6-5 to TRBJ1-6; D unresolved. Germline V lookup: CDR1 MNHEY, CDR2 SVGAGI. The CDR3 is 16 amino acids. CDR3 coding DNA: TGTTCCAGCAGTTACTCGACCCCCCGGGGTGGCTCACCCCTCCACTTT. This codes for CSSSYSTPRGGSPLHF.

The chain joins TRBV30 to TRBJ1-6; D remains ambiguous. Trimming removed 2 bases at V and 1 base at J, with 6 bases between. Germline CDR1 GTSNPN, CDR2 SVGIG (reference sequence). The CDR3 contains 14 residues. CDR3 nucleotide sequence: TGTGCCTGGAGTTTGGAATCCTATAATTCACCCCTCCACTTT. Its translation is CAWSLESYNSPLHF.

The sample holds a few counts of this clonotype. The chain is built from TRBV12-3 or TRBV12-4 and TRBJ2-7; D call uncertain. With 1 base removed from V and 2 bases from J, the gap between germline ends came to 6 bases. The length of the CDR3 is 13 residues. The CDR3 DNA reads TGTGCCAGCAGTTTAGGCCCACCCTACGAGCAGTACTTC. It yields the protein CASSLGPPYEQYF.

The chain is built from TRBV11-2 and TRBJ2-7; 7 bases map to TRBD2. Germline CDR1 and CDR2: SGHAT and FQNNGV. After removal of 0 bases from V and 0 bases from J, the junction contained 2 bases not matched to a gene. The CDR3 totals 15 residues. CDR3 in amino acids: CASSLEGGGSYEQYF. The DNA for the CDR3 is TGTGCCAGCAGCTTAGAGGGGGGGGGCTCCTACGAGCAGTACTTC.

As DNA, the CDR3 is TGCGCCAGCAGCTCTAGCGGGAGTCGAGATACGCAGTATTTT. It yields the protein CASSSSGSRDTQYF. This chain links TRBV10-1 with TRBJ2-3; TRBD2 matches at 10 bases. The V segment lost 6 bases and the J segment 5 bases; nucleotides outside the gene matches: 5. Germline lookup yields CDR1 WNHNN and CDR2 SYGVQD (reference sequence). CDR3 size: 14 residues.

As for this clonotype: Given a much more abundant clone one base away, this may be a read error. This chain uses TRBV7-3 with TRBJ2-7; weak D call: TRBD1 (5 bases). V was pared by 0 bases and J by 2 bases, with 17 bases between. This CDR3 is 17 amino acids long. CDR1 is SGHTA, CDR2 FQGTGA, per germline. CDR3 sequence (DNA): TGTGCCAGCAGCTTAACGAAACCCGCACAGGTGCCCTACGAGCAGTACTTC. Translated, it gives CASSLTKPAQVPYEQYF.

The chain combines TRBV7-9 with TRBJ2-7; D tentatively reads TRBD1 or TRBD2 (5 bases each). The germline gives CDR1 SEHNR, CDR2 FQNEAQ (reference sequence). The CDR3 consists of 14 residues. Deletions cut 3 bases from V and 4 bases from J, with 13 bases between. The CDR3 sequence: CASSLSWGGYEQYF. Written as DNA, the CDR3 is TGTGCCAGCAGCTTGAGCTGGGGCGGGTACGAGCAGTACTTC.

Regarding this clonotype: A much larger clone lies one base from this, so it may be a read error. V gene TRBV15 combines with J gene TRBJ1-2; D is uncertain. In germline, CDR1 is LNHNV, CDR2 YYDKDF (reference sequence). The CDR3 consists of 14 residues. CDR3 nucleotide sequence: TGTGCCACCATCAGAGATCAAGGACCTTATGGCTACACCTTC. Translating it yields CATIRDQGPYGYTF.

This clonotype came up a few times. The J gene is TRBJ2-3, the V gene TRBV5-1, with D maybe TRBD2 (6 bases). Germline V CDR1 and CDR2: SGHRS, YFSETQ. Between the trimmed V and J ends, which lost 0 bases and 0 bases, there was a span of 11 bases. The CDR3 spans 16 residues. The chain's CDR3 is CASSLGSGWSTDTQYF. The CDR3 nucleotides read TGCGCCAGCAGCTTGGGAAGCGGGTGGAGCACAGATACGCAGTATTTT.